This note documents a single T cell receptor (beta chain) sequence. Its antigen is unknown. In germline, CDR1 is SEHNR, CDR2 FQNEAQ (reference sequence). CDR3 size: 13 residues. Trimming removed 6 bases from V and 0 bases from J, with 6 bases in between. This specimen comes from a study of siplizumab effects on memory and regulatory T cells. Cells of the mixed lymphocyte reaction were cocultured at 37 degrees C for roughly 6 days. Assays captured about 10^5 TCR templates per sample. Sequencing used immunoSEQ multiplex PCR; TCRdb keeps in-frame clones, though not all of them. The sample shows 15,000 to 20,000 clones, 35% to 60% of them seen only once.

Sequencing input: CFSE-low (dividing) CD4+ T cells sorted from an allogeneic mixed lymphocyte reaction. This sequence originates from a human donor in good health; the cells came from an allogeneic mixed lymphocyte reaction. The chain couples TRBV7-9 to TRBJ1-3; no clear D. In nucleotides, the CDR3 is TGTGCCAGCAGGCCGGCCTCTGGAAACACCATATATTTT. Encoded protein: CASRPASGNTIYF.